Below, 21 T cell receptor beta chains from the same sample are listed, as sequenced in a study of blood T cell repertoires in COVID-19 (dated by TCRdb to the early 2020s). The receptor library was made with the immunoSEQ multiplex PCR assay. TCRdb took over this immuneACCESS table, retaining in-frame rearrangements with V and J assigned. Such tables are incomplete; in checked studies, under half of the missing clones stem from an unresolved V gene, and the remainder is unexplained. The sample includes 210,000 or so clones, with about 83% observed a single time. 7.6% of the sample comes from the top ten. Sequenced: peripheral blood. Source of these receptors: a woman aged 45-59 years with active or convalescent COVID-19.

This clone was detected only a few times. The J gene is TRBJ2-7, the V gene TRBV6-5, with 9 bases matching TRBD1. CDR3 length: 14 residues. J gave up 3 bases and V 6 bases, and 6 bases lay outside the gene matches. Germline assignment: CDR1 MNHEY and CDR2 SVGAGI. In DNA form, the CDR3 reads TGTGCCAGCAGCCCCGGGACAGGGATCTACGAGCAGTACTTC. Translation: CASSPGTGIYEQYF.

This chain connects TRBV7-4 to TRBJ2-3; the match to TRBD2 covers 14 bases. Losses at the gene ends were 2 bases for V and 2 bases for J; bases not matched to a gene: 12. The CDR3 is 20 amino acids. Germline V lookup: CDR1 SGHVT, CDR2 SQSDAQ. The CDR3 reads CASSLPPGLAGAGITDTQYF. The CDR3 DNA sequence: TGTGCCAGCAGCTTACCTCCGGGACTAGCGGGAGCCGGGATCACAGATACGCAGTATTTT.

The chain uses TRBV4-1 and TRBJ2-1; a weak D match, TRBD1 (6 bases). Trimming removed 0 bases from V and 7 bases from J, with 16 bases in between. The CDR3 is made up of 16 amino acids. Germline CDR1 reads MGHRA; CDR2 reads YSYEKL. As DNA, the CDR3 is TGCGCCAGCAGCCAAGAGCGTAGCCAGGGGCATAATGAGCAGTTCTTC. Amino acids: CASSQERSQGHNEQFF.

The chain links TRBV5-4 to TRBJ1-3, with D possibly matching TRBD1 (5 bases). This CDR3 contains 18 residues. The V end was cut by 1 base, the J end by 3 bases, with 20 bases between. Germline CDR1 reads SGHNT; CDR2 reads YYREEE (reference sequence). The CDR3 DNA is TGTGCCAGCAGCTTGAGGGGATCTATAGGAGCTGGTGGAAACACCATATATTTT. As protein: CASSLRGSIGAGGNTIYF.

The chain recombines TRBV25-1 with TRBJ2-5; no reliable D call. There are 13 residues in the CDR3. Germline CDR1 reads MGHDK; CDR2 reads SYGVNS. Deletions cut 0 bases from V and 5 bases from J, with 7 bases between. This chain's CDR3 is CASSEYPRETQYF. The CDR3 DNA is TGTGCCAGCAGTGAATATCCGAGGGAGACCCAGTACTTC.

The chain recombines TRBV2 with TRBJ1-5, with TRBD1 identical over 8 bases. This CDR3 has 15 amino acids. Losses at the gene ends were 6 bases for V and 5 bases for J; bases not matched to a gene: 9. Germline CDR1 is SNHLY and CDR2 is FYNNEI. CDR3: CASSDRTGSYQPQHF. Written as DNA, the CDR3 is TGTGCCAGCAGCGACAGGACAGGGTCTTATCAGCCCCAGCATTTT.

This chain uses TRBV2 with TRBJ2-7; D possibly corresponds to TRBD1 (6 bases). V lost 9 bases, J lost 6 bases, and 18 bases lay in between. The V gene's germline CDR1 is SNHLY and CDR2 FYNNEI. This CDR3 spans 13 amino acids. DNA for the CDR3: TGTGCCAGTTCCCGGGACATACCTCGCGAGCAGTACTTC. It encodes CASSRDIPREQYF. Supplemented by reference TRBV2 and TRBJ2-7, the full variable domain reads EPEVTQTPSHQVTQMGQEVILRCVPISNHLYFYWYRQILGQKVEFLVSFYNNEISEKSEIFDDQFSVERPDGSNFTLKIRSTKLEDSAMYFCASSRDIPREQYFGPGTRLTVT.

This chain uses TRBV11-3 with TRBJ2-1; TRBD2 is a possible D gene (6 bases). V was pared by 2 bases and J by 4 bases, with 12 bases between. The CDR3 totals 15 residues. Germline V gene lookup returns CDR1 SGHNT and CDR2 YENEEA. DNA of the CDR3: TGTGCCAGCAGCTTACTATCCGGAGGGTACAATGAGCAGTTCTTC. It codes for CASSLLSGGYNEQFF.

The V call is TRBV28, the J call TRBJ1-2; 7 bases match TRBD1. V gave up 2 bases and J gave up 4 bases; unmatched junction bases: 4. CDR1 is MDHEN and CDR2 is SYDVKM in the germline V gene. The CDR3 totals 14 residues. In nucleotides, the CDR3 is TGTGCCAGCAGTTTACGGGACAGTACCTATGGCTACACCTTC. Its translation is CASSLRDSTYGYTF.

V gene TRBV25-1 combines with J gene TRBJ1-6, with D perhaps TRBD1 (5 bases). V lost 2 bases, J lost 7 bases, and 12 bases lay in between. The CDR3 has 15 amino acids. The germline V gene encodes CDR1 MGHDK and CDR2 SYGVNS. The CDR3 is CASSERSGSNSPLHF. The CDR3, as DNA: TGTGCCAGCAGTGAACGGTCAGGGTCCAATTCACCCCTCCACTTT.

The chain is built from TRBV5-4 and TRBJ1-3; 10 bases agree with TRBD1. Germline CDR1 reads SGHNT; CDR2 reads YYREEE (reference sequence). The V gene end was trimmed by 4 bases and the J gene end by 0 bases; junction bases not matched to a gene: 10. The CDR3 is 18 residues long. The CDR3 region has the DNA TGTGCCAGCAGCCTCCGGGACAGGGGCCTGAGCTCTGGAAACACCATATATTTT. It codes for CASSLRDRGLSSGNTIYF.

The V call is TRBV3-1 (or the pseudogene TRBV3-2), the J call TRBJ1-2; no clear D. Trimming pared 4 bases from V and 8 bases from J, leaving 11 bases between. Germline V gives CDR1 LGHDT, CDR2 YNNKEL (reference sequence). This CDR3 spans 12 amino acids. The CDR3: CASSPGSGGYTF. The CDR3 DNA sequence: TGTGCCAGCAGCCCGGGGAGCGGAGGCTACACCTTC.

The CDR3 loop reads CASSLSGQGNEKLFF. Here the CDR3 DNA reads TGTGCCAGCAGTTTATCGGGACAGGGTAATGAAAAACTGTTTTTT. This sequence joins TRBV28 and TRBJ1-4, with 9 bases that match TRBD1. V gave up 1 base and J gave up 4 bases; unmatched junction bases: 1. CDR3 size: 15 residues. Germline V lookup: CDR1 MDHEN, CDR2 SYDVKM.

The sample holds a few counts of this clone. The J gene is TRBJ2-7, the V gene TRBV12-3 or TRBV12-4, with D maybe TRBD1 (6 bases). Trimming pared 3 bases from V and 7 bases from J, leaving 10 bases between. This CDR3 comprises 12 residues. CDR3 nucleotide sequence: TGTGCCAGCAGTTTTACAGGGTGGGAGCAGTACTTC. It translates to CASSFTGWEQYF.

The chain carries TRBV14 and TRBJ2-1, with TRBD2 as a possible D gene (5 bases). The CDR3 has 16 residues. With 3 bases removed from V and 2 bases from J, the gap between germline ends came to 14 bases. Looked up from germline, CDR1 is SGHDN and CDR2 is FVKESK. CDR3: CASSQLGSLAYNEQFF. DNA for the CDR3: TGTGCCAGCAGCCAGCTGGGGAGTTTGGCCTACAATGAGCAGTTCTTC. Based on the CDR3 plus reference TRBV14 and TRBJ2-1, the full variable domain is EAGVTQFPSHSVIEKGQTVTLRCDPISGHDNLYWYRRVMGKEIKFLLHFVKESKQDESGMPNNRFLAERTGGTYSTLKVQPAELEDSGVYFCASSQLGSLAYNEQFFGPGTRLTVL.

The chain uses TRBV10-3 and TRBJ2-3; D perhaps matches TRBD2 (6 bases). Germline V gives CDR1 ENHRY, CDR2 SYGVKD. CDR3 length: 16 amino acids. V gave up 11 bases and J gave up 3 bases, with 24 bases separating them. Written as DNA, the CDR3 is TGTGCCTTACAGGAAATCCCTAGTGGAGGGACAGATACGCAGTATTTT. Protein sequence: CALQEIPSGGTDTQYF.

The V and J genes are TRBV11-2 and TRBJ1-5, with 7 bases that match TRBD1. J gave up 1 base and V 3 bases, and 6 bases lay outside the gene matches. This CDR3 is 16 amino acids long. In germline, CDR1 is SGHAT, CDR2 FQNNGV. In DNA form, the CDR3 reads TGTGCCAGCAGCTTCAAAGGGGGCGCGAGCAATCAGCCCCAGCATTTT. Its protein is CASSFKGGASNQPQHF.

This clone appeared a single time. The rearrangement links TRBV29-1 to TRBJ2-7; D is uncertain. CDR1 SQVTM and CDR2 ANQGSEA come from the germline V gene. CDR3 length equals 12 residues. The V end was cut by 4 bases, the J end by 3 bases, with 10 bases between. CDR3: CSVGTQFYEQYF. The CDR3 region has the DNA TGCAGCGTTGGAACACAGTTCTACGAGCAGTACTTC.

The CDR3 reads CASSPPSSYEQYF. The DNA for the CDR3 is TGTGCCAGCAGCCCACCTAGCTCCTACGAGCAGTACTTC. This sequence joins TRBV9 and TRBJ2-7; D unclear. Germline values: CDR1 SGDLS, CDR2 YYNGEE. Trimming cost V 4 bases and J 0 bases, with 8 bases left between them. This CDR3 contains 13 residues.

This clone has just one count. The rearrangement uses TRBV7-9 and TRBJ2-7; 8 bases are shared with TRBD2. The CDR3 runs to 17 residues. J lost 5 bases, V lost 3 bases, and 15 bases had no gene match. CDR1 and CDR2 from the germline V gene are SEHNR and FQNEAQ (reference sequence). The CDR3 loop reads CASSFKRAGGVNDEQYF. CDR3 nucleotides: TGTGCCAGCAGCTTTAAGCGGGCGGGGGGAGTAAACGACGAGCAGTACTTC.

CDR3 DNA sequence: TGTGCCAGCAGCCCCCAGGGATATTCTGGAAACACCATATATTTT. This sequence encodes CASSPQGYSGNTIYF. This chain uses TRBV7-8 with TRBJ1-3; TRBD1 might be the D (5 bases). The V end was cut by 5 bases, the J end by 1 base, with 12 bases between. Germline V gene data show CDR1 as SGHVS and CDR2 as FQNEAQ. CDR3 size: 15 residues.